This TCR beta chain came from a study of T cell responses to AZD1222 COVID-19 vaccine (dated by TCRdb to the early 2020s). Background on the whole study: TCR sequencing covered over 230 trial participants: 200 to 210 given two doses of AZD1222 and approximately 25 given two doses of MenACWY control vaccine. Trial participants were enrolled by age into subgroups of 18-55, 56-69 and 70-plus years, and about 150, 27 and 61 TCR-sequenced participants, respectively, were included in these subgroups. Broader findings and caveats from the paper: Only five or six AZD1222 recipients were SARS-CoV-2 seropositive at baseline, limiting conclusions about previously exposed vaccinees. Because no day 14 peak-response samples were available, the repertoires could be characterized only after the peak T cell response. The 56-69-year group was small, and its depth increase did not reach significance, likely because of low power. Nearly half of unique spike-specific TCRs reportedly recognized epitopes outside regions mutated in the B.1.351 and B.1.1.7 variants. Most participants were white British and females outnumbered males, and the authors suggested that clonal diversity may have been underestimated. The vaccine-associated CD4 TCRs covered the entire spike protein, and the dominant responses fell in regions 160-218 and 743-854. A significant rise in spike-specific TCR breadth and depth was observed after two AZD1222 doses relative to day 0 and relative to MenACWY recipients.

The CDR3 regions of human TCRbeta chains were analyzed by immunosequencing. In the original analysis: Repertoire TCRs were matched against a reference library of SARS-CoV-2-specific TCRs generated with the MIRA antigen-specificity platform. Breadth was defined as the fraction of unique TCRs that were SARS-CoV-2-associated. Depth was defined as the fraction of total T cells that were SARS-CoV-2-associated. Each spike-specific TCR was assigned to its reactive spike region and to a CD4 or CD8 class using the MIRA data. Log10-transformed breadth and depth values were compared by one-way ANOVA with Sidak's multiple comparisons tests. The table was pulled from immuneACCESS by TCRdb, which kept in-frame rearrangements only. Such tables lose some clones; where checked, under half of the loss comes from unresolved V genes, and the rest has no known cause. Clone size and the V and J calls come from that table; the DNA yielded D and trimming. This sample comprises about 120,000 clones, around nine tenths of them detected only once. The top ten clones comprise 4% to 5% of the sample.

On this clone: Its binding antigen is unknown. Base quality data are lacking; no much larger clone is found one base away.

The time point label, as the study defines it: about 28 days (+/-7) after the second vaccine dose. The treatment or condition label, read with the paper, signifies: meningococcal conjugate vaccine given as trial control. Vaccinee samples came from UK trials COV001 and COV002, including a single-blind randomized controlled phase 2/3 trial of AZD1222 (ChAdOx1 nCoV-19) in healthy adults. For TCRbeta chain sequencing, PBMC samples from trial participants were taken at day 0 and at day 28 after the second dose. V loses 6 bases at its end and J loses 7 bases; junction bases beyond the gene matches: 4. Its CDR3 holds 15 amino acids, cysteine through phenylalanine. Just CDR3 DNA is preserved here, 45 bases in frame from base 1. The germline V gene (reference sequence) supplies CDR1 LNHDA and CDR2 SQIVND.

The clonotype originates from an adult who received the MenACWY meningococcal vaccine as a control. This chain is built from TRBV19 and TRBJ2-1, with 15 bases matching TRBD2. Source: peripheral blood, taken 28 days after the second dose of the MenACWY control vaccine. The CDR3 has the sequence CASSLGTSGRNEQFF. The sequenced DNA is TGTGCCAGTAGCCTGGGGACTAGCGGGAGGAATGAGCAGTTCTTC.